What follows describes a single T cell receptor (beta chain). These data belong to a study of radiotherapy plus CTLA-4 blockade in lung cancer. The assay was immunoSEQ multiplex PCR, and TCRdb's table has in-frame clones only and misses some. Of around 70,000 clones in the sample, 80% to 90% were seen once. CDR1 is MDHEN and CDR2 is SYDVKM in the germline V gene. The V end lost 6 bases, the J end lost 6 bases, and 11 bases lay between the germline ends. CDR3 length: 13 residues. The sequence came from a human donor with non-small cell lung cancer that progressed on radiotherapy plus ipilimumab. The rearrangement joins TRBV28 to TRBJ1-4; no clear D gene. Sequences were derived from peripheral blood, sampled from a patient treated with radiotherapy plus ipilimumab. Here the CDR3 reads CASSVAADEKLFF. CDR3 bases: TGTGCCAGCAGCGTGGCCGCGGATGAAAAACTGTTTTTT.